The source of this TCR beta chain is a study of shared clonotypes between healthy human individuals. Study at large: Every donor yielded three CD4 naive, three CD4 memory, two CD8 naive and one CD8 memory plate.

V was trimmed by 5 bases and J by 2 bases, leaving 17 bases between them. The length of the CDR3 is 16 residues. Per germline, CDR1 SGHAT and CDR2 FQNNGV. Using immunoSEQ multiplex PCR, the repertoire was profiled, and TCRdb retains in-frame clones only, with some absent. The sample lists approximately 2.3 million clones; over 85% were seen once. The sample consisted of naive CD4+ T cells from PBMCs. Described subset: CD45RA+ positively selected. The rearrangement joins TRBV11-2 to TRBJ2-3; D might be TRBD1 or TRBD2, each matching 5 bases. The sequence derives from a man between 18 and 29 years old in good health. Some clones in this sample may be carry-over from other donors' samples. CDR3 bases: TGTGCCAGCAGCAGAGGGGCCGCTATACACACAGATACGCAGTATTTT. Its protein is CASSRGAAIHTDTQYF.